This T cell receptor beta chain was obtained from a study of post-analysis software for immune sequencing data. Study findings and constraints: About 5 TRBV segments appeared more often in patients than in controls, and TRBV5-6, TRBV5-1 and TRBV20-1 were among these.

This clonotype has just a few counts. Its cognate antigen is unknown. The V end was cut by 7 bases, the J end by 4 bases, with 13 bases between. This CDR3 contains 13 residues. Unique molecular identifiers were built into the TCR beta cDNA libraries. Each sample of roughly 0.95 to 10 million input T cells yielded about 500,000 cDNA molecules, so each molecule approximated one T cell. TCRdb itself ran the PCR reads through MiXCR, one entry per CDR3 protein. The sample includes roughly 600,000 distinct CDR3 sequences, roughly 46% of them seen just once. J is TRBJ2-5 and V is TRBV12-3 or TRBV12-4; D is perhaps TRBD1 (5 bases). This TCR was recovered from a girl under 18 with multiple sclerosis. The sample consisted of blood. For the CDR3, the DNA is TGTGCCAGCACCACGACAGCGCGAGAGACCCAGTACTTC. Its protein is CASTTTARETQYF.